Shown below are 30 T cell receptor beta chains from a single sample sequenced in a study of blood T cell repertoires in COVID-19. Clones were read by immunoSEQ multiplex PCR, and TCRdb kept only the in-frame ones, dropping some. The sample lists some 490,000 clones; about 88% were seen once. The sample comprised PBMCs or T cells enriched from blood (not recorded which). The receptors were gathered from an older woman who had recovered from COVID-19.

This chain connects TRBV28 to TRBJ2-1; TRBD2 aligns across 11 bases. The J segment lost 4 bases and the V segment lost 6 bases, leaving 8 bases of the junction unmatched. The germline CDR1 and CDR2 sequences are MDHEN and SYDVKM. This CDR3 region has 16 residues. The CDR3 coding sequence is TGTGCCAGCAGCGGTAGCGGGGGGGCGAAATACAATGAGCAGTTCTTC. Translation: CASSGSGGAKYNEQFF.

The chain combines TRBV11-3 with TRBJ1-2, with 7 bases lining up with TRBD1. The trim removed 4 bases at V and 4 bases at J, leaving 9 bases unmatched. The CDR3 covers 15 residues. The germline V gene has CDR1 SGHNT and CDR2 YENEEA. The CDR3 spells CASSYQQGSGYGYTF. The CDR3, as DNA: TGTGCCAGCAGCTACCAACAGGGGTCAGGCTATGGCTACACCTTC.

This chain joins TRBV27 and TRBJ1-3; 8 bases map to TRBD1. V dropped 5 bases and J dropped 2; count of bases not matched to a gene: 2. This CDR3 has 14 amino acids. Germline V lookup: CDR1 MNHEY, CDR2 SMNVEV (reference sequence). The CDR3 here is CASSPTGAGNTIYF. For the CDR3, the DNA is TGTGCCAGCAGTCCGACAGGGGCTGGAAACACCATATATTTT.

The rearrangement joins TRBV6-5 to TRBJ2-5, with 7 bases fitting TRBD2. The germline V gene has CDR1 MNHEY and CDR2 SVGAGI. V dropped 7 bases and J dropped 3; count of bases not matched to a gene: 11. This CDR3 comprises 15 residues. For the CDR3, the DNA is TGTGCCAGCATAGGATTTGGAGCGGGGAAAGAGACCCAGTACTTC. Protein product: CASIGFGAGKETQYF.

The chain links TRBV14 to TRBJ1-4; 8 nucleotides line up with TRBD1. There are 16 residues in the CDR3. The trim removed 4 bases at V and 9 bases at J, leaving 13 bases unmatched. Germline-derived CDR1 and CDR2 are SGHDN and FVKESK. The CDR3 loop is CASSPRGQGASQKLFF. The DNA of the CDR3 is TGTGCCAGCAGCCCGCGAGGGCAGGGGGCTTCACAAAAACTGTTTTTT.

The gene calls are TRBV6-6 and TRBJ2-7, with a possible D match to TRBD2 (6 bases). V lost 6 bases and J 5 bases, leaving 20 bases between the germline ends. Germline-derived CDR1 and CDR2 are MNHNY and SVGAGI (reference sequence). The CDR3 totals 15 residues. This CDR3 reads CASRDAGIPGDEQYV. The CDR3 DNA follows: TGTGCCAGCAGGGACGCAGGGATCCCGGGAGACGAGCAGTACGTC.

This chain uses TRBV7-2 with TRBJ1-5, with a weak D call TRBD1 (5 bases). V was clipped by 4 bases and J by 6 bases, with 7 bases between them. Looked up from germline, CDR1 is SGHTA and CDR2 is FQGNSA. The CDR3 consists of 12 residues. CDR3 residues: CASSSQGQPQHF. CDR3 nucleotide sequence: TGTGCCAGCAGCTCCCAGGGTCAGCCCCAGCATTTT.

The chain uses TRBV4-2 and TRBJ1-2, with no clear D. Germline values: CDR1 LGHNA, CDR2 YNFKEQ. Trimming removed 1 base from V and 4 bases from J, with 13 bases in between. This CDR3 is 15 amino acids long. The CDR3, as DNA: TGTGCCAGCAGCCAAGTCCCCCCCAATCCCTATGGCTACACCTTC. Translating it yields CASSQVPPNPYGYTF.

This clone was counted a single time. V is TRBV5-1 and J is TRBJ2-7; D uncertain. V was trimmed by 1 base and J by 6 bases, leaving 14 bases between them. CDR3 length equals 14 residues. Germline loops: CDR1 SGHRS, CDR2 YFSETQ. The CDR3 nucleotides read TGCGCCAGCAGCTTGAACCCAGGATTTCCCGAGCAGTACTTC. This sequence encodes CASSLNPGFPEQYF.

The chain employs TRBV19 and TRBJ1-1; 9 bases align to TRBD1. Trimming at V came to 10 bases and at J to 6 bases, leaving 15 bases not matched to a gene. Germline V gives CDR1 LNHDA, CDR2 SQIVND (reference sequence). The length of the CDR3 is 15 residues. Written as DNA, the CDR3 is TGTGCCATTAAACGGACCGGGACAGGGTTGTCTGAAGCTTTCTTT. Translation gives CAIKRTGTGLSEAFF.

V gene TRBV19 combines with J gene TRBJ1-1, with a possible D match to TRBD1 (5 bases). Trimming took 6 bases from V and 0 from J, leaving 11 bases between them. This CDR3 has 14 amino acids. CDR1 LNHDA and CDR2 SQIVND come from the germline V gene (reference sequence). Here the CDR3 reads CASSDGGMNTEAFF. As DNA, the CDR3 is TGTGCCAGTAGCGACGGGGGAATGAACACTGAAGCTTTCTTT. The full variable domain, in which reference TRBV19 and TRBJ1-1 provide the parts outside the CDR3, is DGGITQSPKYLFRKEGQNVTLSCEQNLNHDAMYWYRQDPGQGLRLIYYSQIVNDFQKGDIAEGYSVSREKKESFPLTVTSAQKNPTAFYLCASSDGGMNTEAFFGQGTRLTVV.

The rearrangement links TRBV7-9 to TRBJ1-6; D gene uncertain. V dropped 2 bases and J dropped 9 bases, with 20 bases sitting between them. The CDR3 loop spans 17 amino acids. Germline CDR1 and CDR2: SEHNR and FQNEAQ (reference sequence). In DNA form, the CDR3 reads TGTGCCAGCAGCTTAAAAATCTCGGACTCCTTTAGTTCACCCCTCCACTTT. As protein: CASSLKISDSFSSPLHF.

This chain connects TRBV20-1 to TRBJ1-1; no definite D call. This CDR3 region has 13 residues. CDR1 DFQATT and CDR2 SNEGSKA come from the germline V gene (reference sequence). Trimming removed 7 bases at V and 0 bases at J, with 12 bases between. This CDR3 reads CSGIEFMNTEAFF. CDR3 sequence (DNA): TGCAGTGGTATTGAATTTATGAACACTGAAGCTTTCTTT.

The V and J genes are TRBV5-8 and TRBJ1-6; tentative D call: TRBD1 (5 bases). V gave up 0 bases and J gave up 1 base, with 20 bases separating them. The CDR3 has 20 amino acids. Per the germline V gene, CDR1 is SGHTS and CDR2 is YDEGEE. The CDR3 DNA reads TGTGCCAGCAGCTTGGGCGGCCGACAGTTCCCTTGGTCCTATAATTCACCCCTCCACTTT. As protein: CASSLGGRQFPWSYNSPLHF.

In its sample, this clone was seen a few times. This chain links TRBV27 with TRBJ2-1; TRBD2 aligns across 11 bases. Germline CDR1 MNHEY, CDR2 SMNVEV (reference sequence). The CDR3 consists of 15 residues. V was clipped by 7 bases and J by 4 bases; unmatched bases: 6. This CDR3 is CASKLGTSGYNEQFF. CDR3 nucleotide sequence: TGTGCCAGCAAATTAGGGACTAGCGGATACAATGAGCAGTTCTTC.

The chain is built from TRBV3-1 (or the pseudogene TRBV3-2) and TRBJ1-2, with D unclear. CDR1 and CDR2 (germline): LGHDT, YNNKEL (reference sequence). This CDR3 has 15 residues. V was clipped by 1 base and J by 8 bases, with 17 bases between them. The CDR3 DNA sequence: TGTGCCAGCAGCCAAGGTTTCTCGACGCCGGGGGGCTACACCTTC. It encodes CASSQGFSTPGGYTF.

The table lists this clone with a count of one. The V gene is TRBV18, the J gene TRBJ1-6; possibly TRBD1 for D (5 bases). V dropped 6 bases and J dropped 10 bases, with 25 bases sitting between them. Germline V gene data show CDR1 as KGHSH and CDR2 as LQKENI. This CDR3 is built from 17 residues. The CDR3 bases are TGTGCCAGCTCCCAATTGGGGTTCCAGGGATCAGGGTCACCCCTCCACTTT. It codes for CASSQLGFQGSGSPLHF.

Regarding this clone: The same CDR3 can be traced to other DNA sequences in this sample. The chain recombines TRBV18 with TRBJ2-2; 9 bases agree with TRBD1. Per germline, CDR1 KGHSH and CDR2 LQKENI. The CDR3 totals 15 residues. V trimming: 4 bases; J trimming: 0 bases; junction bases outside the gene matches: 0. The CDR3 spells CASSRDRANTGELFF. The CDR3, as DNA: TGTGCCAGCTCACGGGACAGGGCGAACACCGGGGAGCTGTTTTTT.

The CDR3 DNA reads TGTGCCACCAGTGCCCCGGCCGGGACAGGGGCCTACAATGAGCAGTTCTTC. Translation gives CATSAPAGTGAYNEQFF. This chain uses TRBV24-1 with TRBJ2-1, with TRBD1 matching 10 bases. The germline gives CDR1 KGHDR, CDR2 SFDVKD. The CDR3 extends over 17 amino acids. V shed 5 bases and J 2 bases; nucleotides not matched to a gene: 8.

The chain uses TRBV5-4 and TRBJ1-2; D is perhaps TRBD1 (5 bases). V was pared by 1 base and J by 6 bases, with 7 bases between. CDR1 and CDR2 from the germline V gene are SGHNT and YYREEE (reference sequence). This CDR3 is 12 amino acids long. DNA for the CDR3: TGTGCCAGCAGCTTGACAGGAAATGGCTACACCTTC. Amino acids: CASSLTGNGYTF.

The V and J genes are TRBV2 and TRBJ2-1; 9 bases map to TRBD1. This CDR3 contains 16 residues. Germline CDR1 SNHLY, CDR2 FYNNEI. V lost 3 bases to trimming and J lost 7 bases; unmatched junction nucleotides: 10. The CDR3 bases are TGTGCCAGCAGTGATCAGACAGGGGGAACTATGAATGAGCAGTTCTTC. It encodes CASSDQTGGTMNEQFF.

This clone was seen only once. The chain has TRBV3-1 (or the pseudogene TRBV3-2) and TRBJ1-6; a possible D gene is TRBD1 (6 bases). V lost 5 bases, J lost 10 bases, and 12 bases lay in between. This CDR3 is 13 amino acids long. From germline, CDR1 is LGHDT and CDR2 YNNKEL (reference sequence). The DNA for the CDR3 is TGTGCCAGCAGCTCAGGGGAGTCGTCACCCCTCCACTTT. Its translation: CASSSGESSPLHF.

About this clone itself: A read error may explain this, as a much larger clone is one base away. The sample contains more than one DNA sequence encoding this CDR3. The chain couples TRBV6-5 to TRBJ1-2, with D hard to call. CDR3 length: 13 residues. Trimming took 2 bases from V and 2 from J, leaving 6 bases between them. Germline CDR1 MNHEY, CDR2 SVGAGI. CDR3 amino acids: CASSYDRNYGYTF. The CDR3, as DNA: TGTGCCAGCAGTTACGATCGGAACTATGGCTACACCTTC.

The chain is built from TRBV23-1 and TRBJ2-1, with 8 bases lining up with TRBD1. TRBV23-1 belongs to the ORF category, with a function that is uncertain. J gave up 6 bases and V 3 bases, and 10 bases lay outside the gene matches. This CDR3 spans 16 amino acids. The CDR3 protein is CASSQVDRGSGNEQFF. The DNA for the CDR3 is TGCGCCAGCAGTCAGGTCGACAGGGGTTCCGGCAATGAGCAGTTCTTC.

This rearrangement joins TRBV5-5 to TRBJ1-1; D is possibly TRBD1 (5 bases). The CDR3 is 15 amino acids. Germline V gene lookup returns CDR1 SGHKS and CDR2 YYEKEE (reference sequence). Trimming removed 4 bases from V and 4 bases from J, with 17 bases in between. The CDR3 DNA reads TGTGCCAGCAGCCCGGATGACAGTCCCGGCACTGAAGCTTTCTTT. Amino acids: CASSPDDSPGTEAFF.

The gene calls are TRBV18 and TRBJ2-7; 9 bases match TRBD1. The CDR3 runs 15 residues. The germline V gene has CDR1 KGHSH and CDR2 LQKENI. The ends lost 1 base at V and 0 bases at J; junction bases unmatched: 1. The CDR3 spells CASSPRQGDSYEQYV. The CDR3 nucleotides are TGTGCCAGCTCACCACGACAGGGGGACTCCTACGAGCAGTACGTC.

This chain uses TRBV18 with TRBJ2-2, with a weak D call TRBD1 (5 bases). CDR3 length: 17 residues. V was shortened by 3 bases and J by 1 base, with 15 bases between the two germline ends. Germline V gene lookup returns CDR1 KGHSH and CDR2 LQKENI. CDR3 in DNA: TGTGCCAGCTCACCGATCGCCTTAACAGGGAACACCGGGGAGCTGTTTTTT. Protein sequence: CASSPIALTGNTGELFF.

The V gene is TRBV3-1 (or the pseudogene TRBV3-2), the J gene TRBJ1-4; 9 nucleotides agree with TRBD1. The V and J ends lost 1 base and 7 bases, in that order; junction bases with no gene match: 4. This CDR3 has 15 residues. Germline V gene sequence: CDR1 LGHDT, CDR2 YNNKEL (reference sequence). CDR3 coding DNA: TGTGCCAGCAGCCAAGTCGGGACAGGGAGTGAAAAACTGTTTTTT. Encoded protein: CASSQVGTGSEKLFF.

Note on this clone: The sample has other DNA sequences that encode this CDR3 too. J is TRBJ1-6 and V is TRBV2; 7 nucleotides line up with TRBD1. V gave up 3 bases and J gave up 7 bases; unmatched junction bases: 6. Germline V gene lookup returns CDR1 SNHLY and CDR2 FYNNEI. CDR3 length equals 15 residues. CDR3 loop: CASSEEGAGNSPLHF. CDR3 bases: TGTGCCAGCAGTGAGGAGGGGGCTGGGAATTCACCCCTCCACTTT.

This clone was observed a single time. The rearrangement links TRBV5-1 to TRBJ2-3; 8 nucleotides agree with TRBD1. The germline V gene encodes CDR1 SGHRS and CDR2 YFSETQ. The V gene end was trimmed by 5 bases and the J gene end by 1 base; junction bases not matched to a gene: 6. This CDR3 comprises 15 residues. The CDR3, as DNA: TGCGCCAGCAGTCCCGGACAGGGAGGCACAGATACGCAGTATTTT. Amino acid sequence: CASSPGQGGTDTQYF.